This is a list of T cell receptor beta chains from one sample in a study of shared clonotypes between healthy human individuals. The table came from immunoSEQ multiplex PCR; TCRdb's copy has only in-frame clones and leaves some out. The sample consists of roughly 760,000 clones, roughly 70% of them appearing once. The specimen was memory CD4+ T cells sorted from blood. These receptors all stem from a woman in her thirties in good health. Each CDR3 is given without its conserved first and last residue.

CDR3,length,V
ASSLTGTSGNEQF,13,TRBV7-9
ASAIAGGSYEQY,12,TRBV7-2
ASRNTGRSEQY,11,TRBV2
ASNRITENIQY,11,TRBV28
ATSGQFNEQY,10,TRBV27
AWKRGTQETQY,11,TRBV30
ASSLGSGTSYEQY,13,TRBV11-3
ASSRDMRSKDIQY,13,TRBV2
ASSRFVTGSNYGYT,14,TRBV5-1
ATSRSKQVEDGYT,13,TRBV15
ASVLGPTYEQY,11,TRBV2
ASSPPTGELF,10,TRBV18
ASSLTSLSSYEQY,13,TRBV28
ASSLMALAGHYEQY,14,TRBV28
ASSPDRSSTDTQY,13,TRBV19
ASSYDAELIGETQY,14,TRBV6-6
ASSGPEQGGDQPQH,14,TRBV9
ASSLVAGGPYEQY,13,TRBV7-9
ASSEWDNEQF,10,TRBV6-1
ASSYGEGGKAF,11,TRBV6-5
ATRLGGTGELF,11,TRBV27
ASSQGQPYEQY,11,TRBV18
SVDDEARFSYEQY,13,TRBV29-1
ASSEGVLRDNEQF,13,TRBV25-1
ASSLPGQGHEQF,12,TRBV18
ASSLAPGFYNEQF,13,TRBV5-4
ASGKGSTDTQY,11,TRBV7-2
ASTSTVGNQPQH,12,TRBV19
ASSPQSVSEQF,11,TRBV19
ASSEASSGELF,11,TRBV2
ASFPGQGLTGELF,13,TRBV6-5
ASSPPGTNEKLF,12,TRBV18
ASSPDLQANYGYT,13,TRBV18
ASSGNWGGRTGKQY,14,TRBV4-1
ASSESGSYEQY,11,TRBV5-1
ASKPEVVSGYT,11,TRBV19
ASSPQRSGNTEAF,13,TRBV5-1
ASSLDSPYSNQPQH,14,TRBV4-1
ASSFRRALTGELF,13,TRBV27
ASSPHGGLGYGYT,13,TRBV6-6
ASGHGGPIPSPLH,13,TRBV2
ASSWRLGTSGANEQF,15,TRBV5-4
ASAVHGEGGNEQF,13,TRBV19
ASSLDYGVPGELF,13,TRBV7-2
ASSSGGSNYGYT,12,TRBV27
ASSPGGAAQPQH,12,TRBV2
ASSEYVYEQY,10,TRBV7-2
SVGGAPGEWAKNIQY,15,TRBV29-1
ASSADRGSYEQY,12,TRBV2
ASSLVSGSGNEQF,13,TRBV5-1
ASSLNTDTQY,10,TRBV5-1
ASSPAVPLGNEQF,13,TRBV6-6
SVEDLRTEFYGYT,13,TRBV29-1
ASSPGTSGSYNEQF,14,TRBV10-1
ASSFKVHNEQF,11,TRBV27